This TCR beta chain is drawn from a study of cytomegalovirus exposure and HLA in healthy donors. Per germline, CDR1 LNHDA and CDR2 SQIVND (reference sequence). The CDR3 consists of 14 residues. With 3 bases removed from V and 7 bases from J, the gap between germline ends came to 12 bases. It was with 60 Vbeta and 13 Jbeta primers that the PCR ran. Produced via immunoSEQ multiplex PCR; TCRdb's table is partial and in-frame only. The sample gives 200,000 to 250,000 clones, approximately 80% of which show up once; 1.7% is in the top ten. Concerning this clone itself: Its specificity is not known.

Study outcomes and limitations: The study recorded more than 150 TCR beta chains that were cytomegalovirus-associated. Among TCR sequences, most were rare, though some public TCRs appeared in many donors. Apart from CMV serostatus, no immune exposure information was available.

The chain couples TRBV19 to TRBJ2-2, with D possibly TRBD2 on 7 matching bases. The material sequenced was PBMCs. This TCR was recovered from a man in his fifties in good health and CMV-seronegative. CDR3 residues: CASSMGGAGGELFF. The CDR3 bases are TGTGCCAGTAGTATGGGGGGGGCCGGCGGGGAGCTGTTTTTT.